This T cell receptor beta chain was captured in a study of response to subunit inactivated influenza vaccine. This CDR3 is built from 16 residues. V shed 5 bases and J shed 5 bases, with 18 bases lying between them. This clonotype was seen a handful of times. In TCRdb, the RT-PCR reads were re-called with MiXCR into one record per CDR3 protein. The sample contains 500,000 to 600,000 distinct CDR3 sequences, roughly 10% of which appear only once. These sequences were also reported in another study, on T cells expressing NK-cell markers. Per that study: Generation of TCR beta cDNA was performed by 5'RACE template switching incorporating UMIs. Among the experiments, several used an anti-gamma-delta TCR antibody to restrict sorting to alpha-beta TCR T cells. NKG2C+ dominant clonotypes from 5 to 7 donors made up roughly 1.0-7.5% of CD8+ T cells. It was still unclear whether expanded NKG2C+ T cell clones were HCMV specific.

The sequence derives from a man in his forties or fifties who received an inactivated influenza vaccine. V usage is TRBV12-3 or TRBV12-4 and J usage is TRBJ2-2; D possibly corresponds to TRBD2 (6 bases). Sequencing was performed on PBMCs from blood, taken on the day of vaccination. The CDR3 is CASSTTGGDRTGELFF. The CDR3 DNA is TGTGCCAGCAGTACCACCGGGGGAGATCGGACCGGGGAGCTGTTTTTT.